These T cell receptor beta chains were read from a single sample in a study of cytomegalovirus exposure and HLA in healthy donors. Sequencing used immunoSEQ multiplex PCR; TCRdb keeps in-frame clones, though not all of them. The table records 120,000 or so clones, approximately 17% of them present only once. Sequenced material: PBMCs. The receptors derive from a female donor in good health and CMV-seropositive. Each CDR3 is given with its conserved first and last residue. The order of the fields is J gene, clone size, D gene, V gene, CDR3 length, CDR3 protein, CDR3 DNA. The D gene is left open where the match is weak. Rows give clone size only sometimes, using once, few, many, or a class for an expanded clone.

J: TRBJ1-6; size: .; D: .; V: TRBV6-5; length: 14; CDR3: CASSPGASGSPLHF; DNA: TGTGCCAGCAGTCCAGGGGCCTCGGGTTCACCCCTCCACTTT
J: TRBJ2-7; size: few; D: TRBD1; V: TRBV6-5; length: 15; CDR3: CASSPLNGQGYEQYF; DNA: TGTGCCAGCAGCCCTCTCAACGGACAGGGCTACGAGCAGTACTTC
J: TRBJ2-7; size: few; D: TRBD2; V: TRBV18; length: 16; CDR3: CASSQFSGTSSGEQYF; DNA: TGTGCCAGCTCTCAATTCTCCGGGACTAGCTCAGGCGAGCAGTACTTC
J: TRBJ2-5; size: few; D: TRBD1; V: TRBV2; length: 15; CDR3: CASRAGQGAVETQYF; DNA: TGTGCCAGCAGAGCGGGACAGGGGGCTGTTGAGACCCAGTACTTC
J: TRBJ1-3; size: .; D: TRBD1; V: TRBV18; length: 18; CDR3: CASSPLSGTGDSGNTIYF; DNA: TGTGCCAGCTCACCACTCTCCGGGACAGGGGACTCTGGAAACACCATATATTTT
J: TRBJ1-1; size: .; D: TRBD1; V: TRBV9; length: 13; CDR3: CASSVVTGVEAFF; DNA: TGTGCCAGCAGCGTAGTTACAGGGGTAGAAGCTTTCTTT
J: TRBJ2-2; size: .; D: TRBD1; V: TRBV28; length: 14; CDR3: CASSAGTGLRELFF; DNA: TGTGCCAGCAGTGCCGGGACAGGCCTCCGGGAGCTGTTTTTT
J: TRBJ2-7; size: .; D: TRBD1; V: TRBV6-1; length: 14; CDR3: CASSGQGGDYEQYF; DNA: TGTGCCAGCAGTGGACAGGGGGGAGACTACGAGCAGTACTTC
J: TRBJ1-5; size: .; D: .; V: TRBV28; length: 17; CDR3: CASRPAGGVTSNQPQHF; DNA: TGTGCCAGCAGGCCTGCGGGGGGGGTGACTAGCAATCAGCCCCAGCATTTT
J: TRBJ1-2; size: few; D: TRBD1; V: TRBV6-5; length: 12; CDR3: CASRGTGDGYTF; DNA: TGTGCCAGCAGAGGGACAGGGGACGGCTACACCTTC
J: TRBJ2-2; size: few; D: TRBD1; V: TRBV4-2; length: 17; CDR3: CASSQDDRAGITGELFF; DNA: TGTGCCAGCAGCCAAGATGACAGGGCCGGCATAACCGGGGAGCTGTTTTTT
J: TRBJ2-7; size: .; D: TRBD2; V: TRBV13; length: 15; CDR3: CASSRPSGRAYEQYF; DNA: TGTGCCAGCAGCCGACCTAGCGGAAGAGCCTACGAGCAGTACTTC
J: TRBJ2-7; size: .; D: TRBD1; V: TRBV7-8; length: 16; CDR3: CASSLVGTGGFYEQYF; DNA: TGTGCCAGCAGCTTAGTGGGGACAGGGGGTTTCTACGAGCAGTACTTC
J: TRBJ1-2; size: .; D: TRBD1; V: TRBV28; length: 13; CDR3: CASSFRGSDGYTF; DNA: TGTGCCAGCAGTTTCAGGGGGAGTGATGGCTACACCTTC
J: TRBJ1-6; size: few; D: .; V: TRBV6-5; length: 16; CDR3: CATFYSGHPYNSPLHF; DNA: TGTGCCACCTTTTACTCCGGACACCCCTATAATTCACCCCTCCACTTT
J: TRBJ2-5; size: few; D: .; V: TRBV7-6; length: 12; CDR3: CASSSSRKTQYF; DNA: TGTGCCAGCAGCTCTAGTCGTAAGACCCAGTACTTC
J: TRBJ1-3; size: few; D: .; V: TRBV30; length: 17; CDR3: CAWSVREAGNVGNTIYF; DNA: TGTGCCTGGAGTGTACGAGAGGCAGGGAATGTAGGAAACACCATATATTTT